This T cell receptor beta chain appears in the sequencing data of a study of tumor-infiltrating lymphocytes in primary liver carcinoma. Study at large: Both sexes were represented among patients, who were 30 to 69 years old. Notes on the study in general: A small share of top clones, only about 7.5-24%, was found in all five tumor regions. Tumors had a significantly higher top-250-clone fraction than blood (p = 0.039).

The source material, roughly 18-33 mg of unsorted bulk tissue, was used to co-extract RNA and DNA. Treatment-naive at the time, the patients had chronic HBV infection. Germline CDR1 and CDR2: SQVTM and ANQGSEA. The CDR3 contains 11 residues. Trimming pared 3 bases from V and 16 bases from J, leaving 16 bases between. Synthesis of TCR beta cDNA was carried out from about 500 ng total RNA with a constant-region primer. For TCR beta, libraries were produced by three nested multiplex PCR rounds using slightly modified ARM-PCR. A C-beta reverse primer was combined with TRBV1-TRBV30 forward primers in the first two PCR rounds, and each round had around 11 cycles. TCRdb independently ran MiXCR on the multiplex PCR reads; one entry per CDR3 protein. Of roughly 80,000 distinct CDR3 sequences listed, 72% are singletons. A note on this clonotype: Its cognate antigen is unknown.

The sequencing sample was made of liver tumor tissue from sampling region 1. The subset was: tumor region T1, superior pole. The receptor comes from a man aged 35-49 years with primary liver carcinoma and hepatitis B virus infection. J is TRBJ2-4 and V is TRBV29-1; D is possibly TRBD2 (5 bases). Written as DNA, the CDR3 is TGCAGCGTTGACGCGGAGGACCAGGCATACTTC. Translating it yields CSVDAEDQAYF.